This T cell receptor (beta chain) was obtained from a study of metastatic and nonmetastatic thyroid tumors. About the research overall: The authors compared repertoires across blood and tumor or nodule tissue from malignant and benign thyroid patients.

TCRdb recomputed clones from the PCR reads via MiXCR. The sample has 85,000 to 95,000 clones; 15% are singletons. This CDR3 is 13 amino acids long. In germline, CDR1 is GTSNPN, CDR2 SVGIG (reference sequence). Trimming took 8 bases from V and 0 from J, leaving 8 bases between them. This clone was observed many times. All patients were untreated before thyroid surgery. The TCR was taken from a female donor with papillary thyroid cancer or a benign thyroid nodule (not recorded which). Some clones in this sample may be carry-over from other donors' samples. This chain connects TRBV30 to TRBJ2-6; D is uncertain. The sample was blood. The CDR3 sequence is CAQHGSGANVLTF. CDR3 DNA sequence: TGTGCCCAACACGGCTCTGGGGCCAACGTCCTGACTTTC. The whole variable domain, filled in from reference TRBV30 and TRBJ2-6, reads SQTIHQWPATLVQPVGSPLSLECTVEGTSNPNLYWYRQAAGRGLQLLFYSVGIGQISSEVPQNLSASRPQDRQFILSSKKLLLSDSGFYLCAQHGSGANVLTFGAGSRLTVL.